This T cell receptor beta chain was observed in a study of beta chain features in type 1 diabetes. Study-level results: For cells with high TCR expression, cDNA sequencing could yield over-representation. Significant though moderate, a shortening of TCRB CDR3s appeared in all four CD4+ subsets of Type 1 diabetes patients. Insertion counts at VDJ junctions were lower in type 1 diabetes patients, who also showed more deletions there. PCR might preferentially amplify shorter templates, equally in patients and controls.

As every portion of the isolated RNA was reverse transcribed, the sequencing read expressed TCRB transcripts. Repertoires were generated with immunoSEQ multiplex PCR, while TCRdb's copy carries only in-frame clones and drops some. The top ten hold around 0.022% of the sample, which has about 740,000 clones, around 15% seen once. Note on this clone: Its antigen is not identified.

Trimming removed 4 bases from V and 7 bases from J, with 9 bases in between. Germline CDR1 and CDR2: SGHRS and YFSETQ. There are 13 residues in the CDR3. Each sorted fraction was over 95% pure. Sequenced material: naive CD4+ T cells from blood. The J gene is TRBJ1-6, the V gene TRBV5-1, with D tentatively TRBD1 (6 bases). This receptor was taken from a man between 18 and 35 years old with type 1 diabetes. CDR3 sequence reads: CASSPGENSPLHF. The CDR3 region has the DNA TGCGCCAGCAGCCCAGGGGAGAATTCACCCCTCCACTTT. Variable domain in full (rest from reference TRBV5-1 and TRBJ1-6): KAGVTQTPRYLIKTRGQQVTLSCSPISGHRSVSWYQQTPGQGLQFLFEYFSETQRNKGNFPGRFSGRQFSNSRSEMNVSTLELGDSALYLCASSPGENSPLHFGNGTRLTVT.